This T cell receptor (beta chain) came from a study of blood T cell repertoires in COVID-19. This CDR3 is 16 amino acids long. Germline V gene lookup returns CDR1 KGHSH and CDR2 LQKENI. J was trimmed by 0 bases and V by 4 bases; bases with no gene match: 6. Generated by immunoSEQ multiplex PCR, the TCRdb table keeps only in-frame clones and is missing some. The sample records about 200,000 clones, about four fifths being singletons. The chain uses TRBV18 and TRBJ2-1, with TRBD1 matching over 7 bases. This TCR derives from a woman in her forties or fifties with acute COVID-19. Source material: PBMCs or T cells enriched from blood (not recorded which). CDR3 in amino acids: CASSQGQASSYNEQFF. The CDR3 DNA sequence: TGTGCCAGCTCACAAGGACAGGCAAGCTCCTACAATGAGCAGTTCTTC.